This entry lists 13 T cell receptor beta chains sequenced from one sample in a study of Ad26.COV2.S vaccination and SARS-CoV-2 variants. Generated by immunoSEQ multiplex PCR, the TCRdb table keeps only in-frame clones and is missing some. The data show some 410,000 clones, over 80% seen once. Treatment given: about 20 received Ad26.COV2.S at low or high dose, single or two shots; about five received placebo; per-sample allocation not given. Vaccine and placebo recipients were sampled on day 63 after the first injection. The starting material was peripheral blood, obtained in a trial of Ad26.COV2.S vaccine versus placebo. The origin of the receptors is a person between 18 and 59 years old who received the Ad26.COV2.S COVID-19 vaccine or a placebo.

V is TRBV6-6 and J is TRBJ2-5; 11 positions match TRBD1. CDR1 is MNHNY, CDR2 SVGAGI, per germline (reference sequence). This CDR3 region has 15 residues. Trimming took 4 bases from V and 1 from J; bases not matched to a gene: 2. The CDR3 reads CASSSGTGGQETQYF. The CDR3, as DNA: TGTGCCAGCAGTTCCGGGACAGGGGGCCAAGAGACCCAGTACTTC.

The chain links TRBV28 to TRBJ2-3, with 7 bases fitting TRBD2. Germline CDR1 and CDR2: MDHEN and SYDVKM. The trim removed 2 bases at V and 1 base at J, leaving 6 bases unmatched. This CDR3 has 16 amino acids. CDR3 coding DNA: TGTGCCAGCAGTTTAGTGGGGGGGAGAGGCACAGATACGCAGTATTTT. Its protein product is CASSLVGGRGTDTQYF.

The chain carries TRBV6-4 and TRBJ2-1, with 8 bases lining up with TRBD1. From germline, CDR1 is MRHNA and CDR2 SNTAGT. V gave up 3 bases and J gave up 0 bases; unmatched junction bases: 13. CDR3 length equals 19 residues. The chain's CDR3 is CASSEAPGGGLSSYNEQFF. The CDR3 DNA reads TGTGCCAGCAGTGAGGCCCCAGGGGGCGGATTGAGCTCCTACAATGAGCAGTTCTTC.

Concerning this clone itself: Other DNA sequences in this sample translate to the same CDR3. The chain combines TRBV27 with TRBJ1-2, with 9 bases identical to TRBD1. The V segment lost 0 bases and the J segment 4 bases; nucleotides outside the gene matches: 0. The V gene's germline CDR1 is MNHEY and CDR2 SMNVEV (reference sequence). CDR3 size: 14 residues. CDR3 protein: CASSLSTGGYGYTF. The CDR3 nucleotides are TGTGCCAGCAGTTTATCGACAGGGGGCTATGGCTACACCTTC.

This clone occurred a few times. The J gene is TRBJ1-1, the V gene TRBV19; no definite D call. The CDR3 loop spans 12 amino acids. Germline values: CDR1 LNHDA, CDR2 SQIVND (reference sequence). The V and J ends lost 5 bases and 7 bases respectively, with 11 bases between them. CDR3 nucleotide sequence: TGTGCCAGTAGTCTGAGGTCCCATGAAGCTTTCTTT. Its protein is CASSLRSHEAFF.

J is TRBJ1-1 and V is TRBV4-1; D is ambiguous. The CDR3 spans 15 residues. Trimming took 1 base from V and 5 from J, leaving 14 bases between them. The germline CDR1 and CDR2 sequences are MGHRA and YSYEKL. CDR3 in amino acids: CASSQGSFRNTEAFF. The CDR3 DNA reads TGCGCCAGCAGCCAAGGGTCCTTCCGGAATACTGAAGCTTTCTTT.

Here the CDR3 reads CASSAGTDAFGYTF. CDR3 coding DNA: TGTGCCAGCAGCGCCGGGACAGACGCCTTCGGCTACACCTTC. The V call is TRBV13, the J call TRBJ1-2; TRBD1 matches at 7 bases. Germline assignment: CDR1 PRHDT and CDR2 FYEKMQ (reference sequence). The CDR3 is made up of 14 amino acids. With V trimmed by 5 bases and J by 8 bases, 11 bases remained unmatched.

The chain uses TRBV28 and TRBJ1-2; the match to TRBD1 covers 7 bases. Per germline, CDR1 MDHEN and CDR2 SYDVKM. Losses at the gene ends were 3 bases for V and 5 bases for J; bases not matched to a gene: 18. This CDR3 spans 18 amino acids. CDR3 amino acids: CASSFLGAGGVGLYGYTF. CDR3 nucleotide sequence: TGTGCCAGCAGTTTCCTGGGGGCAGGGGGAGTCGGGTTATATGGCTACACCTTC.

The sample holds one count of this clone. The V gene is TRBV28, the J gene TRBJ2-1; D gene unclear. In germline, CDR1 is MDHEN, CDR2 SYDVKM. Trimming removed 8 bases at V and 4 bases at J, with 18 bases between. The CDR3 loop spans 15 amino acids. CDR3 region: CASVGGRKLYNEQFF. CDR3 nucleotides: TGTGCCAGCGTAGGTGGGCGGAAATTGTACAATGAGCAGTTCTTC.

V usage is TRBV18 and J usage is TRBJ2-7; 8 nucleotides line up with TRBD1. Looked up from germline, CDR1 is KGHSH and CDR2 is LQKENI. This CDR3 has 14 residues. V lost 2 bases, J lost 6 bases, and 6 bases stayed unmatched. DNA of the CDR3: TGTGCCAGCTCACCATCCGGACAGGGACGCGAGCAGTACTTC. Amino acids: CASSPSGQGREQYF.

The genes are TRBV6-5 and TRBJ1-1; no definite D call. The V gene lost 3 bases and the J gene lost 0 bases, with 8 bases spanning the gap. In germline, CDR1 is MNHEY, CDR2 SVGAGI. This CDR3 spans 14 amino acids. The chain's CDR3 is CASSYGQMNTEAFF. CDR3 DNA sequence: TGTGCCAGCAGTTATGGGCAGATGAACACTGAAGCTTTCTTT.

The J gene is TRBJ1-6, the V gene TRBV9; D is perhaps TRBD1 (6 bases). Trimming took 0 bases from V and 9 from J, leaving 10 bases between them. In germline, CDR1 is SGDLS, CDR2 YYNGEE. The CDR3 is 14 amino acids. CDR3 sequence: CASSVGGATSPLHF. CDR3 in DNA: TGTGCCAGCAGCGTAGGGGGGGCGACTTCACCCCTCCACTTT.

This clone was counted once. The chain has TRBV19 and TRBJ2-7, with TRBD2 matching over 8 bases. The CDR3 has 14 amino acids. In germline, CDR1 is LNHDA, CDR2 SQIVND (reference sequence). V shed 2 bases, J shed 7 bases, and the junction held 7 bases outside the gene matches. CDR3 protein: CASSITLPGGEQYF. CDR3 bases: TGTGCCAGTAGTATAACCCTCCCGGGGGGGGAGCAGTACTTC.